This passage covers 24 T cell receptor beta chains from one sample sequenced in a study of shared clonotypes between healthy human individuals. Some clones are missing from TCRdb's copy, which holds only in-frame ones; the method was immunoSEQ multiplex PCR. The repertoire holds millions of clones, with approximately 94% as singletons. Cells designated naive CD8 were CD45RO-negative and were positively selected for CCR7, with terminally differentiated effector memory CD45RA+ cells excluded. Material: naive CD8+ T cells sorted from blood. Receptor source: a young man in good health.

As to this clone: Other DNA sequences in this sample translate to the same CDR3. The gene calls are TRBV7-9 and TRBJ2-7; D uncertain. With 5 bases removed from V and 3 bases from J, the gap between germline ends came to 8 bases. CDR1 SEHNR and CDR2 FQNEAQ come from the germline V gene (reference sequence). The CDR3 is made up of 12 amino acids. CDR3 region: CASSPTSYEQYF. CDR3 sequence (DNA): TGTGCCAGCAGCCCGACAAGCTACGAGCAGTACTTC. The full variable domain, rest sourced from reference TRBV7-9 and TRBJ2-7, is DTGVSQNPRHKITKRGQNVTFRCDPISEHNRLYWYRQTLGQGPEFLTYFQNEAQLEKSRLLSDRFSAERPKGSFSTLEIQRTEQGDSAMYLCASSPTSYEQYFGPGTRLTVT.

CDR3 DNA: TGTGCCAGCAGTGGGAGCGGGAGCCACTACGAGCAGTACTTC. This translates into CASSGSGSHYEQYF. V gene TRBV6-6 combines with J gene TRBJ2-5; 8 nucleotides agree with TRBD2. Near its end, the DNA agrees better with TRBJ2-7, so the J call may be wrong. The germline gives CDR1 MNHNY, CDR2 SVGAGI (reference sequence). The CDR3 spans 14 residues.

The chain is built from TRBV6-1 and TRBJ1-1; D is perhaps TRBD1 (5 bases). The germline V gene encodes CDR1 MNHNS and CDR2 SASEGT. The CDR3 is made up of 16 amino acids. The germline V and J ends were trimmed by 2 bases and 0 bases, with 13 bases remaining between them. In nucleotides, the CDR3 is TGTGCCAGCAGTGAAAGAAGCGAGGGGATGAACACTGAAGCTTTCTTT. Amino acid sequence: CASSERSEGMNTEAFF.

This clone was seen only once. Other DNA sequences within the sample encode an identical CDR3. The chain joins TRBV10-3 to TRBJ1-1; weak D call: TRBD1 (6 bases). The length of the CDR3 is 14 residues. CDR1 is ENHRY and CDR2 is SYGVKD in the germline V gene. V was trimmed by 0 bases and J by 5 bases, leaving 10 bases between them. CDR3 coding DNA: TGTGCCATCAGTGAGTCGGGGGGCGAAACTGAAGCTTTCTTT. Its protein is CAISESGGETEAFF.

This chain links TRBV5-1 with TRBJ2-3; maybe TRBD2 (5 bases). The ends were cut back, 3 bases at V and 2 bases at J, with 13 bases in the middle. Germline assignment: CDR1 SGHRS and CDR2 YFSETQ. There are 15 residues in the CDR3. CDR3 residues: CASSSVSALTDTQYF. The CDR3 DNA sequence: TGCGCCAGCAGCTCCGTTAGCGCCCTCACAGATACGCAGTATTTT.

The chain employs TRBV30 and TRBJ1-1; D is unresolved. This CDR3 has 13 residues. Per germline, CDR1 GTSNPN and CDR2 SVGIG (reference sequence). V lost 0 bases, J lost 4 bases, and 9 bases lay in between. The CDR3 nucleotides are TGTGCCTGGAGTGTCGAGGTTTCCACTGAAGCTTTCTTT. Protein: CAWSVEVSTEAFF.

This chain uses TRBV7-6 with TRBJ2-7, with D possibly being TRBD2 (6 bases). CDR1 and CDR2 (germline): SGHVS, FNYEAQ. This CDR3 has 14 amino acids. V dropped 3 bases and J dropped 4 bases, with 13 bases sitting between them. The CDR3 reads CASSFGSTSYEQYF. CDR3 DNA sequence: TGTGCCAGCAGCTTCGGGAGTACCAGTTACGAGCAGTACTTC.

J is TRBJ2-1 and V is TRBV10-3, with D perhaps TRBD2 (6 bases). The V gene's germline CDR1 is ENHRY and CDR2 SYGVKD. This CDR3 contains 14 residues. Trimming removed 7 bases at V and 5 bases at J, with 15 bases between. The CDR3 reads CAINLSGLNNEQFF. In DNA, the CDR3 is TGTGCCATCAACCTAAGCGGGCTCAACAATGAGCAGTTCTTC.

The chain links TRBV11-1 to TRBJ2-5; D gene unclear. The germline CDR1 and CDR2 sequences are SGHAT and FQDESV (reference sequence). With 1 base removed from V and 3 bases from J, the gap between germline ends came to 6 bases. The length of the CDR3 is 13 residues. The CDR3: CASSLDLEETQYF. The CDR3 region has the DNA TGTGCCAGCAGCTTAGACTTAGAAGAGACCCAGTACTTC.

DNA of the CDR3: TGTGCCAGCAGCCTACTAGGAGCGGGCAAAGGCGAGCAGTACTTC. Residues: CASSLLGAGKGEQYF. The rearrangement joins TRBV13 to TRBJ2-7; tentatively, D is TRBD2 (6 bases). CDR3 length equals 15 residues. Germline values: CDR1 PRHDT, CDR2 FYEKMQ (reference sequence). The V end was cut by 5 bases, the J end by 6 bases, with 20 bases between.

This clone was picked up one time. V and J are TRBV27 and TRBJ2-7; D is undetermined. Per the germline V gene, CDR1 is MNHEY and CDR2 is SMNVEV (reference sequence). V lost 6 bases and J 7 bases, leaving 13 bases between the germline ends. The CDR3 consists of 12 residues. As DNA, the CDR3 is TGTGCCAGCAGCAACCCGACGATAGAGCAGTACTTC. Translated, it gives CASSNPTIEQYF.

The V gene is TRBV7-2, the J gene TRBJ1-2, with a weak D call TRBD1 (6 bases). The CDR3 is made up of 16 amino acids. V dropped 5 bases and J dropped 5 bases, with 21 bases sitting between them. CDR1 is SGHTA and CDR2 is FQGNSA in the germline V gene. The CDR3 DNA follows: TGTGCCAGCAGCGACCCCACGACAGGCCCCGGTTATGGCTACACCTTC. This translates into CASSDPTTGPGYGYTF.

The chain recombines TRBV10-2 with TRBJ2-1, with 8 positions matching TRBD1. Per germline, CDR1 WSHSY and CDR2 SAAADI. The CDR3 is 14 amino acids. V gave up 5 bases and J gave up 6 bases; unmatched junction bases: 6. The CDR3 sequence: CASSLTGEVNEQFF. The DNA of the CDR3 is TGCGCCAGCAGTTTGACAGGGGAAGTCAATGAGCAGTTCTTC.

Details on this clone: The same CDR3 arises from other DNA sequences in this sample as well. The CDR3 spells CASRPDSYNEQFF. The DNA for the CDR3 is TGTGCCAGCAGACCTGACTCATACAATGAGCAGTTCTTC. The chain combines TRBV6-5 with TRBJ2-1; unclear D gene. CDR1 MNHEY and CDR2 SVGAGI come from the germline V gene. This CDR3 is built from 13 residues. V dropped 6 bases and J dropped 4 bases, with 10 bases sitting between them.

The genes are TRBV11-2 and TRBJ2-3; 7 nucleotides match TRBD2. The CDR3 has 13 amino acids. V shed 3 bases and J 6 bases; nucleotides not matched to a gene: 3. Germline values: CDR1 SGHAT, CDR2 FQNNGV. The CDR3 region is CASSFPGGDTQYF. In DNA, the CDR3 is TGTGCCAGCAGCTTTCCCGGGGGGGATACGCAGTATTTT.

Comments on this clone: The sample has other DNA sequences that encode this CDR3 too. V gene TRBV28 combines with J gene TRBJ1-6, with 7 bases fitting TRBD1. The CDR3 runs to 14 residues. CDR1 and CDR2 (germline): MDHEN, SYDVKM. V dropped 3 bases and J dropped 7; count of bases not matched to a gene: 3. DNA for the CDR3: TGTGCCAGCAGTTTGGGGGACAGCAATTCACCCCTCCACTTT. Amino acids: CASSLGDSNSPLHF.

For the CDR3, the DNA is TGTGCCAGCAGTGTCGTCTCGGCTGAAGCTTTCTTT. It encodes CASSVVSAEAFF. The chain employs TRBV6-1 and TRBJ1-1; no clear D gene. The CDR3 extends over 12 amino acids. CDR1 is MNHNS, CDR2 SASEGT, per germline. V was clipped by 4 bases and J by 6 bases, with 9 bases between them.

This chain joins TRBV21-1 and TRBJ1-6. TRBV21-1 corresponds to a pseudogene. This CDR3 spans 15 amino acids. The CDR3 region is CASRLRTVYNSPLHF. For the CDR3, the DNA is TGTGCCAGCAGGTTACGGACGGTATATAATTCACCCCTCCACTTT.

This chain uses TRBV2 with TRBJ2-7, with TRBD2 as a possible D gene (7 bases). Germline CDR1 reads SNHLY; CDR2 reads FYNNEI. The CDR3 loop spans 14 amino acids. Trimming removed 5 bases from V and 0 bases from J, with 11 bases in between. The CDR3 sequence: CASSKGGSSYEQYF. In DNA, the CDR3 is TGTGCCAGCAGTAAGGGGGGGAGCTCCTACGAGCAGTACTTC.

The chain employs TRBV30 and TRBJ2-5, with 9 bases fitting TRBD1. The CDR3 loop spans 20 amino acids. Germline trimming cut 4 bases from V and 5 bases from J; bases unmatched to any gene: 26. Looked up from germline, CDR1 is GTSNPN and CDR2 is SVGIG (reference sequence). The CDR3 reads CAWKGVGGQGVYPYRETQYF. The CDR3, as DNA: TGTGCCTGGAAGGGTGTAGGGGGACAGGGAGTTTACCCTTACAGGGAGACCCAGTACTTC.

In the case of this clone: This CDR3 fails to terminate in the conserved phenylalanine or tryptophan, so it likely reflects a read error. The DNA is left out, because the CDR3 cannot be placed on it with certainty; the CDR3 is given as TCRdb lists it. This chain connects TRBV7-9 to TRBJ1-1; TRBD1 was called by the table and not checked on the DNA. Counting both end residues, the CDR3 totals 13 amino acids. Per the germline V gene, CDR1 is SEHNR and CDR2 is FQNEAQ (reference sequence). The CDR3 is CASSLESDGRGIV.

The chain links TRBV15 to TRBJ2-3; tentative D call: TRBD2 (6 bases). The germline gives CDR1 LNHNV, CDR2 YYDKDF (reference sequence). This CDR3 has 16 residues. The ends were cut back, 5 bases at V and 2 bases at J, with 17 bases in the middle. CDR3 loop: CATSGLWGEHTDTQYF. In DNA, the CDR3 is TGTGCCACCAGCGGACTATGGGGAGAACACACAGATACGCAGTATTTT.

The rearrangement uses TRBV7-6 and TRBJ2-7; 7 nucleotides match TRBD2. V shed 0 bases and J 11 bases; nucleotides not matched to a gene: 16. Per the germline V gene, CDR1 is SGHVS and CDR2 is FNYEAQ. CDR3 size: 16 residues. The CDR3 loop reads CASSLACVGGPLWKYF. DNA for the CDR3: TGTGCCAGCAGCTTAGCGTGCGTGGGAGGGCCACTTTGGAAGTACTTC.

The chain links TRBV7-2 to TRBJ2-1, with D perhaps TRBD1 (5 bases). The CDR3 has 14 amino acids. V lost 6 bases to trimming and J lost 0 bases, with 9 bases between them. Per the germline V gene, CDR1 is SGHTA and CDR2 is FQGNSA. CDR3 amino acids: CASSDRGSYNEQFF. CDR3 nucleotides: TGTGCCAGCAGTGACAGAGGCTCCTACAATGAGCAGTTCTTC.